This entry is about one T cell receptor (beta chain). What it binds is unknown. Deletions cut 0 bases from V and 2 bases from J, with 14 bases between. CDR3 size: 16 residues. The germline CDR1 and CDR2 sequences are SGHDT and YYEEEE. The data are from a study of T cell responses to AZD1222 COVID-19 vaccine. Study-level findings and limits: In all cases, repertoires were sampled only after the peak T cell response.

Libraries were prepared by immunoSEQ multiplex PCR; TCRdb keeps only in-frame clonotypes and omits some of them. The repertoire has around 110,000 clones, 70% to 90% of them found once; the top ten carry around 3.9%. The sequencing here drew on peripheral blood, taken on day 0 of MenACWY control vaccination. The TCR was taken from an adult in good health. V usage is TRBV5-6 and J usage is TRBJ2-5, with D unresolved. CDR3 sequence reads: CASSLAETDLQETQYF. CDR3 nucleotides: TGTGCCAGCAGCTTGGCCGAGACGGACCTACAAGAGACCCAGTACTTC.